This is a list of T cell receptor beta chains from one sample in a study of vaccination and CD4 T cells after COVID-19. The antigens of these receptors remain unknown. TCRdb re-analysed the PCR reads in MiXCR, keeping a single row per CDR3 protein. The repertoire holds about 8,200 distinct CDR3 sequences, with 40% to 50% as singletons. Sequenced sample: CD4+ T cells from blood, cultured in vitro. Source of these receptors: a human donor in good health. Both conserved end residues are part of each CDR3.

J gene	V gene	CDR3 protein
TRBJ1-1	TRBV19	CASSMRQKNTEAFF
TRBJ2-3	TRBV7-9	CASSRGDTGGTDTQYF
TRBJ2-3	TRBV29-1	CSDTGGGTDTQYF
TRBJ1-2	TRBV28	CASSSRGGYTF
TRBJ2-5	TRBV5-4	CASSLGTLEETQYF
TRBJ1-2	TRBV5-3	CAPTCGGDLAYYGYTF
TRBJ1-2	TRBV20-1	CSARSTEGVYGYTF
TRBJ2-3	TRBV20-1	CSASFVASTDTQYF
TRBJ1-1	TRBV20-1	CSANDRNTEAFF
TRBJ2-2	TRBV7-6	CASSLGPLAAKGGTGELFF
TRBJ2-4	TRBV7-8	CASSLARTGRGIAKNIQYF
TRBJ2-3	TRBV6-2/TRBV6-3	CASSYPTKADTQYF
TRBJ1-1	TRBV30	CAWTQDRLNTEAFF
TRBJ2-1	TRBV20-1	CSAPRGGNEQFF